Listed here are 6 T cell receptor beta chains from one sample, sequenced in a study of blood T cell repertoires in COVID-19. Libraries were prepared by immunoSEQ multiplex PCR; TCRdb keeps only in-frame clonotypes and omits some of them. The table lists about 260,000 clones, about 86% of them singletons. Sequenced material: PBMCs or T cells enriched from blood (not recorded which). Receptors were obtained from a man younger than 40 with acute COVID-19.

This clone was seen a handful of times. V usage is TRBV4-2 and J usage is TRBJ1-5, with 9 nucleotides matching TRBD1. Germline CDR1 LGHNA, CDR2 YNFKEQ. CDR3 length equals 17 residues. J lost 9 bases, V lost 1 base, and 13 bases had no gene match. Here the CDR3 reads CASSQGLTGGMMGPQHF. The CDR3 nucleotides read TGTGCCAGCAGCCAAGGGCTGACAGGGGGTATGATGGGGCCCCAGCATTTT.

This rearrangement joins TRBV9 to TRBJ2-5; 13 nucleotides align to TRBD2. V shed 4 bases, J shed 5 bases, and the junction held 8 bases outside the gene matches. The CDR3 spans 16 residues. The germline gives CDR1 SGDLS, CDR2 YYNGEE. The CDR3 nucleotides are TGTGCCAGCAGCCCTCGACTAGCGGGAGGAGAGGAGACCCAGTACTTC. It translates to CASSPRLAGGEETQYF.

J is TRBJ2-7 and V is TRBV11-2, with D possibly TRBD1 on 6 matching bases. Deletions cut 2 bases from V and 3 bases from J, with 11 bases between. CDR3 size: 14 residues. Per germline, CDR1 SGHAT and CDR2 FQNNGV. The DNA for the CDR3 is TGTGCCAGCAGCTTATCTGACAGGTTCTACGAGCAGTACGTC. It yields the protein CASSLSDRFYEQYV.

V and J are TRBV28 and TRBJ1-1, with D maybe TRBD1 (6 bases). V was pared by 6 bases and J by 0 bases, with 11 bases between. Per germline, CDR1 MDHEN and CDR2 SYDVKM. The CDR3 is made up of 14 amino acids. The CDR3 loop reads CASRSTGLNTEAFF. CDR3 coding DNA: TGTGCCAGCAGAAGTACAGGGTTGAACACTGAAGCTTTCTTT.

The chain employs TRBV7-9 and TRBJ2-3; 9 nucleotides agree with TRBD2. Germline lookup yields CDR1 SEHNR and CDR2 FQNEAQ (reference sequence). The CDR3 extends over 17 amino acids. Trimming took 5 bases from V and 0 from J; bases not matched to a gene: 9. Written as DNA, the CDR3 is TGTGCCAGCAGCCCCGCCCGGCTAGCGGGGAGCACAGATACGCAGTATTTT. Residues: CASSPARLAGSTDTQYF. The full variable domain, its missing parts supplied by reference TRBV7-9 and TRBJ2-3, is DTGVSQNPRHKITKRGQNVTFRCDPISEHNRLYWYRQTLGQGPEFLTYFQNEAQLEKSRLLSDRFSAERPKGSFSTLEIQRTEQGDSAMYLCASSPARLAGSTDTQYFGPGTRLTVL.

This clone was counted only a few times. V is TRBV6-5 and J is TRBJ1-5; no reliable D call. The CDR3 runs 15 residues. Germline lookup yields CDR1 MNHEY and CDR2 SVGAGI. Trimming left V 5 bases short and J 2 bases short, with 13 bases between. The CDR3: CASSRTYGGNQPQHF. Written as DNA, the CDR3 is TGTGCCAGCAGTAGGACTTACGGGGGCAATCAGCCCCAGCATTTT.